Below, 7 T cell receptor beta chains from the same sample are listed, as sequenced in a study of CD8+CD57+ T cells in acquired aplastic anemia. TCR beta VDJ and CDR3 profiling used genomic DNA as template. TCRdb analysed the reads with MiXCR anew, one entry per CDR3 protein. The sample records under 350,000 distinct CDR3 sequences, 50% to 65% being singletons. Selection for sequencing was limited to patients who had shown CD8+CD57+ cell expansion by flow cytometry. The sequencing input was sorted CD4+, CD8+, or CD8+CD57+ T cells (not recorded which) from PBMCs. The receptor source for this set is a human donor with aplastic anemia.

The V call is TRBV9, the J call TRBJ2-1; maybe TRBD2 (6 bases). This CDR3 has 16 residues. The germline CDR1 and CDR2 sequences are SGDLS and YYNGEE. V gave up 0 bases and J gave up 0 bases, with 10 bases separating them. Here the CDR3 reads CASSVGDFSSYNEQFF. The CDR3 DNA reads TGTGCCAGCAGCGTAGGGGACTTCAGCTCCTACAATGAGCAGTTCTTC.

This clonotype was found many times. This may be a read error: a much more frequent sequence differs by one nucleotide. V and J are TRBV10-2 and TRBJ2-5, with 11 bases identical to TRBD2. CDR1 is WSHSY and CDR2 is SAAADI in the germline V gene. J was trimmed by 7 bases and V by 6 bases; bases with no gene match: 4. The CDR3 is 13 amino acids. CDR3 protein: CASRLAGEVTQYF. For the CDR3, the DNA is TGCGCCAGCAGACTAGCGGGAGAAGTGACCCAGTACTTC.

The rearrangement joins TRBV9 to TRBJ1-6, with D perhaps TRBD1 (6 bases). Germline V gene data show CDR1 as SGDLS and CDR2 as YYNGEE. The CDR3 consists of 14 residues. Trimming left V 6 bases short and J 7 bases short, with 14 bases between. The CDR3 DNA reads TGTGCCAGCACCCTGGACAGCGCAAATTCACCCCTCCACTTT. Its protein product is CASTLDSANSPLHF. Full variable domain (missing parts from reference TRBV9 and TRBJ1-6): DSGVTQTPKHLITATGQRVTLRCSPRSGDLSVYWYQQSLDQGLQFLIQYYNGEERAKGNILERFSAQQFPDLHSELNLSSLELGDSALYFCASTLDSANSPLHFGNGTRLTVT.

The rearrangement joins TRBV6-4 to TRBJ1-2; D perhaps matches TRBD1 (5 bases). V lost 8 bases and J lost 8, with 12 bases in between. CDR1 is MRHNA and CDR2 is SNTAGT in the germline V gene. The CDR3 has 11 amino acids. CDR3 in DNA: TGTGCCAGCTCAGAGCGGGGGGGCTACACCTTC. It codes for CASSERGGYTF.

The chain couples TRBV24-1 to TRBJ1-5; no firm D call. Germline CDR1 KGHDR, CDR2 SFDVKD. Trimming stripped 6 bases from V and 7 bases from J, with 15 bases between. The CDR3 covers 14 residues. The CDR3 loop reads CATSPGVSRQPQHF. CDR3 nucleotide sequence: TGTGCCACCAGTCCCGGGGTTTCCAGGCAGCCCCAGCATTTT.

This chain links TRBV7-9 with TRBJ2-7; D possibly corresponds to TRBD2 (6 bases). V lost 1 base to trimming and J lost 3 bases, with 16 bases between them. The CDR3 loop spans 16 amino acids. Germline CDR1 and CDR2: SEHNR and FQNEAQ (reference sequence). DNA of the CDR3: TGTGCCAGCAGCTTAGTAGCGGCACCCCTCTTCTACGAGCAGTACTTC. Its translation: CASSLVAAPLFYEQYF.

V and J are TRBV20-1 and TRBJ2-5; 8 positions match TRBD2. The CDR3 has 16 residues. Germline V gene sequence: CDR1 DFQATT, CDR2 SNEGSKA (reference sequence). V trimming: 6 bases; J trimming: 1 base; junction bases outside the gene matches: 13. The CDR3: CSAASTSAGGQETQYF. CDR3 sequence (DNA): TGCAGTGCCGCCTCTACGTCCGCGGGGGGCCAAGAGACCCAGTACTTC.